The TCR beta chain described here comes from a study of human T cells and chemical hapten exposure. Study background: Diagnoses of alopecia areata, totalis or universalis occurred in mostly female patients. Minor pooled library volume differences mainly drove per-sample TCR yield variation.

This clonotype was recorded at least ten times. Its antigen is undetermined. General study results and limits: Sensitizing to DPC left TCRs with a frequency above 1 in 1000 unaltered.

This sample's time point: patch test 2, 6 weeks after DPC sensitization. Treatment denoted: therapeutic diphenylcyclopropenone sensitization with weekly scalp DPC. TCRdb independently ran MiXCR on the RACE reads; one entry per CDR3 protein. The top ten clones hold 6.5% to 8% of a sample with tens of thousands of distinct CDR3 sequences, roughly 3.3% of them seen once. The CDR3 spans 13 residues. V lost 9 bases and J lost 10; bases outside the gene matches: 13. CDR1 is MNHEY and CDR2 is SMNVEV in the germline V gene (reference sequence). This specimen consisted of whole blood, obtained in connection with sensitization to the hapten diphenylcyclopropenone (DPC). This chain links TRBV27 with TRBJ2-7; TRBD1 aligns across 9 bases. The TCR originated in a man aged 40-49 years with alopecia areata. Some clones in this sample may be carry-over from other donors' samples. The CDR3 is CAREVTGGPAQYF. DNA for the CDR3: TGTGCCAGAGAGGTGACAGGGGGGCCGGCACAGTACTTC.